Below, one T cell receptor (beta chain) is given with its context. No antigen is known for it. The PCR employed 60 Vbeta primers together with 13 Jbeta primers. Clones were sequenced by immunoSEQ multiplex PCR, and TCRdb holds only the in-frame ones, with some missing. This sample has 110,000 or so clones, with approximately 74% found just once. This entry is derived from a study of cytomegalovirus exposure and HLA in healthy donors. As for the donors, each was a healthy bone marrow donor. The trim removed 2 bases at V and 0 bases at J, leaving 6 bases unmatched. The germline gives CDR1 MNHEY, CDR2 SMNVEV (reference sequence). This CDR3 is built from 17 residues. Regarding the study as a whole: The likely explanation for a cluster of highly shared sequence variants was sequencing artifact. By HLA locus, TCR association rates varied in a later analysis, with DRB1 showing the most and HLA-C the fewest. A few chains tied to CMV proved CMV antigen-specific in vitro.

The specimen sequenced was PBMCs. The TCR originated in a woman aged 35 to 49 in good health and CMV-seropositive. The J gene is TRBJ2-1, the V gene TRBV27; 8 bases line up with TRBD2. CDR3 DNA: TGTGCCAGCAGTTTAAGAGCCAGCGGGAGCTCCTACAATGAGCAGTTCTTC. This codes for CASSLRASGSSYNEQFF.